The rows below give T cell receptor beta chains drawn from one sample of a study of blood T cell repertoires in COVID-19. The method was immunoSEQ multiplex PCR; TCRdb's version includes in-frame clones alone and lacks a portion of them. In the table there are about 130,000 clones, about 80% of which are singletons. The sample comprised PBMCs or T cells enriched from blood (not recorded which). Source of these receptors: a man aged 50 to 60 who had recovered from COVID-19. Both conserved end residues are part of each CDR3. The order of the fields is J gene, clone size, D gene, V gene, CDR3 DNA, CDR3 protein. The D gene is left open where the match is weak. Part of the rows lack a size; the others show once, few, many or a class for expanded clones.

TRBJ2-1,NA,NA,TRBV5-1,TGCGCCAGCAGCGTCAGTATAAGCTCCTACAATGAGCAGTTCTTC,CASSVSISSYNEQFF
TRBJ2-7,NA,TRBD1,TRBV3-1/TRBV3-2,TGTGCCAGCAGCCAAGGACTCGGGACAGTCTCCTACGAGCAGTACTTC,CASSQGLGTVSYEQYF
TRBJ2-7,NA,NA,TRBV6-1,TGTGCCAGCAGTGAGTGGGCCGCGGGGCCCTACGAGCAGTACTTC,CASSEWAAGPYEQYF
TRBJ1-1,NA,NA,TRBV6-5,TGTGCCAGCAGTTACTCCTTGAACACTGAAGCTTTCTTT,CASSYSLNTEAFF
TRBJ1-4,once,TRBD1,TRBV10-2,TGCGCCAGCAGCTTCGACACCGGGACAGGGGCTGAAAAACTGTTTTTT,CASSFDTGTGAEKLFF
TRBJ2-7,NA,NA,TRBV27,TGTGCCAGCAGTTCTCAGGGGCGATTGGGCGGCGAGCAGTACTTC,CASSSQGRLGGEQYF
TRBJ1-5,NA,TRBD1,TRBV19,TGTGCCAGTAGTCCAGAGGGGGCCTGGAACCAGCCCCAGCATTTT,CASSPEGAWNQPQHF
TRBJ1-1,once,NA,TRBV19,TGTGCCAGTACCTTTACCGACAGGAACACTGAAGCTTTCTTT,CASTFTDRNTEAFF
TRBJ1-1,once,TRBD1,TRBV5-6,TGTGCCAGCAGCAGGAAACAGGGGGCGGGGAACACTGAAGCTTTCTTT,CASSRKQGAGNTEAFF
TRBJ2-5,NA,NA,TRBV9,TGTGCCAGCAGCGTAGGTCTCCAGGGTAACCAAGAGACCCAGTACTTC,CASSVGLQGNQETQYF
TRBJ1-1,few,TRBD1,TRBV10-2,TGCGCCAGCAGTGAGAGGGGACAGGGGAACACTGAAGCTTTCTTT,CASSERGQGNTEAFF
TRBJ2-3,NA,NA,TRBV7-7,TGTGCTAGCAGCCTACGGGGAGTCTTCACAGATACGCAGTATTTT,CASSLRGVFTDTQYF
TRBJ2-3,NA,TRBD1,TRBV27,TGTGCCAGCAGTCCCGGGACAGGGGAATCAGATACGCAGTATTTT,CASSPGTGESDTQYF
TRBJ1-6,NA,TRBD1,TRBV7-9,TGTGCCAGCAGCTTTCAGGGGGCTGAGGCCCTCCACTTT,CASSFQGAEALHF
TRBJ1-6,NA,NA,TRBV9,TGTGCCAGCAGCGTAGCAGGGGCGATTGGTAATTCACCCCTCCACTTT,CASSVAGAIGNSPLHF
TRBJ2-1,NA,NA,TRBV7-8,TGTGCCAGCAGCTTAATCCGGTACAATGAGCAGTTCTTC,CASSLIRYNEQFF
TRBJ2-7,NA,NA,TRBV3-1/TRBV3-2,TGTGCCAGCAGCCAAGCACAGACCTACGAGCAGTACTTC,CASSQAQTYEQYF
TRBJ1-1,NA,NA,TRBV6-5,TGTGCCAGCGTCTACGTTGCCCCTGAAGCTTTCTTT,CASVYVAPEAFF
TRBJ1-1,NA,TRBD1,TRBV4-1,TGCGCCAGCAGCCAGATTAGACAGGGATCCACTGAAGCTTTCTTT,CASSQIRQGSTEAFF
TRBJ1-5,NA,NA,TRBV12-3/TRBV12-4,TGTGCCAGCAGTTGGGAGGGCAATCAGCCCCAGCATTTT,CASSWEGNQPQHF
TRBJ2-3,NA,TRBD1,TRBV5-1,TGCGCCAGCAGCTTGGAGGGACAGGGGTTAGATACGCAGTATTTT,CASSLEGQGLDTQYF
TRBJ1-1,NA,NA,TRBV14,TGTGCCAGCAGCCAAGACGAGGGTGGAAACACTGAAGCTTTCTTT,CASSQDEGGNTEAFF
TRBJ2-7,NA,NA,TRBV27,TGTGCCAGCAGCCCCTATACAGGGATCGAGCAGTACTTC,CASSPYTGIEQYF
TRBJ2-5,NA,NA,TRBV27,TGTGCCAGCAGTAGGGGAGAGACCCAGTACTTC,CASSRGETQYF
TRBJ1-6,few,TRBD1,TRBV30,TGTGCCTGGAGTGTACGAGGGGGCAAAAATTCACCCCTCCACTTT,CAWSVRGGKNSPLHF
TRBJ2-5,NA,NA,TRBV12-3/TRBV12-4,TGTGCCAGCAGTCTCCAAGAGACCCAGTACTTC,CASSLQETQYF
TRBJ1-5,NA,TRBD1,TRBV7-8,TGTGCCAGCAGCTTAGTGTCTCCGGACAGGGAGAATCAGCCCCAGCATTTT,CASSLVSPDRENQPQHF
TRBJ1-4,NA,TRBD1,TRBV28,TGTGCCAGCAGTTCCGGACAGGGTCGAGAAAAACTGTTTTTT,CASSSGQGREKLFF
TRBJ1-1,once,TRBD1,TRBV5-1,TGCGCCAGCAGCGACTCGACAGGGATGAAGACTGAAGCTTTCTTT,CASSDSTGMKTEAFF
TRBJ1-2,NA,NA,TRBV11-2,TGTGCCAGCAGCGCACCCCGGGACAAAAGTGGCTACACCTTC,CASSAPRDKSGYTF
TRBJ1-2,NA,NA,TRBV3-1/TRBV3-2,TGTGCCAGCAGCCAAGATCTACAGGGTAGGGACTATGGCTACACCTTC,CASSQDLQGRDYGYTF
TRBJ1-2,few,NA,TRBV2,TGTGCCAGCAGTGAGGCAGGGAACTATGGCTACACCTTC,CASSEAGNYGYTF
TRBJ1-1,NA,TRBD1,TRBV5-1,TGCGCCAGCAGGTACTCAGGGGGCACTGAAGCTTTCTTT,CASRYSGGTEAFF
TRBJ2-4,NA,TRBD1,TRBV13,TGTGCCAGCAGCGTCCGACAGGGCTTCGGCAAAAACATTCAGTACTTC,CASSVRQGFGKNIQYF
TRBJ2-3,NA,TRBD1,TRBV5-5,TGTGCCAGCAGCTTGTTCGGGACAGGGACGGCAGATACGCAGTATTTT,CASSLFGTGTADTQYF
TRBJ1-3,once,NA,TRBV15,TGTGCCACCAGCAGTAGACAGGTTTTCTCTGGAAACACCATATATTTT,CATSSRQVFSGNTIYF
TRBJ1-1,NA,NA,TRBV9,TGTGCCAGCAGCGTAGGTCAAGGGACTGCTGAAGCTTTCTTT,CASSVGQGTAEAFF
TRBJ1-2,NA,TRBD1,TRBV6-5,TGTGCCAGCACCCGGGACAGCCCTACCTATGGCTACACCTTC,CASTRDSPTYGYTF
TRBJ2-1,NA,NA,TRBV2,TGTGCCAGCAGAAGGATTGCGGGGGCCAATGAGCAGTTCTTC,CASRRIAGANEQFF
TRBJ1-2,NA,TRBD1,TRBV6-2/TRBV6-3,TGTGCCAGCAGTTTCAGACAGGGAGGTTATGGCTACACCTTC,CASSFRQGGYGYTF
TRBJ2-1,NA,TRBD2,TRBV6-2/TRBV6-3,TGTGCCAGCAGTTACCTGGGACTAGCAACCTACAATGAGCAGTTCTTC,CASSYLGLATYNEQFF
TRBJ2-1,NA,NA,TRBV3-1/TRBV3-2,TGTGCCAGCAGCCAATTAGATGAGCAGTTCTTC,CASSQLDEQFF
TRBJ1-6,NA,TRBD1,TRBV5-8,TGTGCCAGCAGCCTACCCGGGACAGGGGATTCACCCCTCCACTTT,CASSLPGTGDSPLHF
TRBJ1-4,NA,TRBD1,TRBV29-1,TGCAGCGTTGTGCTACAGGGGAACGAAAAACTGTTTTTT,CSVVLQGNEKLFF
TRBJ2-7,NA,TRBD2,TRBV6-6,TGTGCCAGCAGCACGACTAGCGGTCACTACGAGCAGTACTTC,CASSTTSGHYEQYF
TRBJ1-2,NA,TRBD1,TRBV13,TGTGCCAGCGAACACAGGGGGGCTGCTAGTGGCTACACCTTC,CASEHRGAASGYTF
TRBJ2-7,NA,TRBD2,TRBV5-1,TGCGCCAGCAGCTTGGGGGTTTCGGGGGGAACGACCGCCTACGAGCAGTACTTC,CASSLGVSGGTTAYEQYF
TRBJ1-4,once,NA,TRBV3-1/TRBV3-2,TGTGCCAGCAGCCAAGATTTTCCAGGGGCAACTAATGAAAAACTGTTTTTT,CASSQDFPGATNEKLFF